Below, 12 T cell receptor beta chains from the same sample are listed, as sequenced in a study of blood T cell repertoires in COVID-19. The repertoire was sequenced with immunoSEQ multiplex PCR; TCRdb's copy has only in-frame clones and lacks some. The sample yields about 78,000 clones, roughly 85% seen once. Sequencing input: peripheral blood. The receptors were gathered from a woman aged 80 or over with active or convalescent COVID-19.

The chain combines TRBV6-5 with TRBJ1-5; D uncertain. V lost 3 bases and J 7 bases, leaving 10 bases between the germline ends. The CDR3 is 13 amino acids. Germline CDR1 MNHEY, CDR2 SVGAGI. The CDR3: CASSYGRRQPQHF. CDR3 nucleotide sequence: TGTGCCAGCAGTTATGGAAGGAGGCAGCCCCAGCATTTT.

V and J are TRBV24-1 and TRBJ2-5; D is perhaps TRBD2 (5 bases). The germline CDR1 and CDR2 sequences are KGHDR and SFDVKD. Trimming shortened V by 9 bases and J by 1 base, and 11 bases separated the two germline ends. This CDR3 comprises 13 residues. CDR3 sequence (DNA): TGTGCCACCTCTTTCGGGGTCCAAGAGACCCAGTACTTC. Protein product: CATSFGVQETQYF.

The V gene is TRBV2, the J gene TRBJ1-6; 7 nucleotides agree with TRBD1. In germline, CDR1 is SNHLY, CDR2 FYNNEI. The CDR3 runs 15 residues. J was trimmed by 0 bases and V by 6 bases; bases with no gene match: 2. CDR3 nucleotide sequence: TGTGCCAGCAGGACAGGGAGCTCCTATAATTCACCCCTCCACTTT. Protein sequence: CASRTGSSYNSPLHF. The entire variable domain, with the rest obtained from reference TRBV2 and TRBJ1-6, is as follows: EPEVTQTPSHQVTQMGQEVILRCVPISNHLYFYWYRQILGQKVEFLVSFYNNEISEKSEIFDDQFSVERPDGSNFTLKIRSTKLEDSAMYFCASRTGSSYNSPLHFGNGTRLTVT.

J is TRBJ1-2 and V is TRBV27; a weak D match, TRBD1 (6 bases). The V end lost 6 bases, the J end lost 8 bases, and 19 bases lay between the germline ends. The germline gives CDR1 MNHEY, CDR2 SMNVEV (reference sequence). The CDR3 spans 14 residues. CDR3 region: CASRNGGGRWGYTF. The CDR3 DNA sequence: TGTGCCAGCAGAAATGGGGGGGGCCGGTGGGGCTACACCTTC.

This chain joins TRBV18 and TRBJ1-1; weak D call: TRBD1 (6 bases). This CDR3 contains 17 residues. The V gene lost 1 base and the J gene lost 2 bases, with 17 bases spanning the gap. CDR1 is KGHSH and CDR2 is LQKENI in the germline V gene. The CDR3 nucleotides are TGTGCCAGCTCACCACAGCAAGGGGCAGGGGAAAACACTGAAGCTTTCTTT. Translating gives CASSPQQGAGENTEAFF.

The V call is TRBV27, the J call TRBJ1-2, with D unresolved. Germline CDR1 is MNHEY and CDR2 is SMNVEV (reference sequence). The CDR3 totals 12 residues. V lost 10 bases to trimming and J lost 6 bases, with 15 bases between them. For the CDR3, the DNA is TGTGCCATACGAACGGACTCAAATGGCTACACCTTC. It is translated as CAIRTDSNGYTF.

CDR3 sequence reads: CASSPDRGYEQYF. Written as DNA, the CDR3 is TGCGCCAGCAGCCCCGACAGGGGCTACGAGCAGTACTTC. The V gene is TRBV5-1, the J gene TRBJ2-7; 8 bases are shared with TRBD1. V lost 4 bases and J lost 3; bases outside the gene matches: 3. This CDR3 has 13 amino acids. Germline V gene data show CDR1 as SGHRS and CDR2 as YFSETQ.

The sample holds one count of this clone. The V gene is TRBV25-1, the J gene TRBJ1-2, with D maybe TRBD1 (5 bases). CDR3 size: 15 residues. The germline V gene has CDR1 MGHDK and CDR2 SYGVNS. V was cut by 1 base and J by 4 bases, with 13 bases left in between. For the CDR3, the DNA is TGTGCCAGCAGTGAATGGTCGGGACTGTTCTATGGCTACACCTTC. This gives the protein CASSEWSGLFYGYTF.

The table lists this clone with a count of one. The chain uses TRBV6-5 and TRBJ2-3, with D maybe TRBD1 (6 bases). The V gene's germline CDR1 is MNHEY and CDR2 SVGAGI. The V gene lost 6 bases and the J gene lost 1 base, with 14 bases spanning the gap. CDR3 length equals 15 residues. CDR3 region: CASRKVGAGTDTQYF. The CDR3 DNA follows: TGTGCCAGCAGGAAGGTGGGGGCGGGCACAGATACGCAGTATTTT.

This clone was observed once. This sequence joins TRBV28 and TRBJ2-7, with 14 bases that match TRBD2. The V gene end was trimmed by 8 bases and the J gene end by 5 bases; junction bases not matched to a gene: 8. CDR1 MDHEN and CDR2 SYDVKM come from the germline V gene. This CDR3 spans 15 amino acids. This chain's CDR3 is CASVGTSGRYHEQYF. CDR3 in DNA: TGTGCCAGCGTCGGGACTAGCGGGAGATACCACGAGCAGTACTTC.

V is TRBV28 and J is TRBJ1-1, with 8 bases identical to TRBD1. Unmatched junction bases numbered 3, after V lost 8 bases and J lost 4 bases. This CDR3 is built from 12 residues. Germline V gene lookup returns CDR1 MDHEN and CDR2 SYDVKM. The CDR3 protein is CASWTGPTEAFF. Here the CDR3 DNA reads TGTGCCAGCTGGACAGGGCCCACTGAAGCTTTCTTT.

The chain carries TRBV4-1 and TRBJ1-1; a possible D gene is TRBD1 (5 bases). This CDR3 spans 16 amino acids. The V end was cut by 1 base, the J end by 4 bases, with 16 bases between. CDR1 MGHRA and CDR2 YSYEKL come from the germline V gene. CDR3 in amino acids: CASSQVRAGGATEAFF. For the CDR3, the DNA is TGCGCCAGCAGCCAAGTAAGGGCCGGCGGGGCCACTGAAGCTTTCTTT.